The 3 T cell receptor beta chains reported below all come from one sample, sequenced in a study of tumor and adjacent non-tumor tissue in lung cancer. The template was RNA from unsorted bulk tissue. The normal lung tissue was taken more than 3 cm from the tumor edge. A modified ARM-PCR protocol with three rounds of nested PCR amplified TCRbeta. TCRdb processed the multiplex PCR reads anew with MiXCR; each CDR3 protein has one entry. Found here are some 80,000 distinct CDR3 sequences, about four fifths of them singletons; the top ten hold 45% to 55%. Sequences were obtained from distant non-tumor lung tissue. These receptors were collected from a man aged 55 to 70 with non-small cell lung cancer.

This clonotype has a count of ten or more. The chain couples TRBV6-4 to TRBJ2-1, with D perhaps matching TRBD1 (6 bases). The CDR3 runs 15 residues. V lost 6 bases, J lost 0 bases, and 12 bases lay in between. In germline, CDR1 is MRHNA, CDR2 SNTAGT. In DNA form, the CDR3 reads TGTGCCAGCAGCCCGGGACACAGCTCCTACAATGAGCAGTTCTTC. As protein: CASSPGHSSYNEQFF.

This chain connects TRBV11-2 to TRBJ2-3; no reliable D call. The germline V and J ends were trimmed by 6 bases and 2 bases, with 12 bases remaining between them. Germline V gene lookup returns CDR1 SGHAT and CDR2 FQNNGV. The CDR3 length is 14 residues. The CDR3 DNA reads TGTGCCAGCAGGCCTCTAGTGAACACAGATACGCAGTATTTT. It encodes CASRPLVNTDTQYF.

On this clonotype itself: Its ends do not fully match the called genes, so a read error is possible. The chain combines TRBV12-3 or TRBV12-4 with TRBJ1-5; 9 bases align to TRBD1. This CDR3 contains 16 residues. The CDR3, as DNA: TGTACCAGCTGTCCCCTCGGGACAGGGAGCAATCAGCCCCAGCATTTT. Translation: CTSCPLGTGSNQPQHF.